The rows below give T cell receptor beta chains drawn from one sample of a study of blood T cell repertoires in COVID-19. TCRdb keeps only in-frame clones here, not all; method: immunoSEQ multiplex PCR. The sample yields 80,000 to 95,000 clones, roughly 90% seen once. The specimen was peripheral blood. The receptor source for this set is a woman aged 70 to 79 with acute or convalescent COVID-19. Both conserved end residues are part of each CDR3. D genes are given only for firm matches.

j_call d_call v_call cdr3_nt cdr3_aa
TRBJ1-1 NA TRBV7-8 TGTGCCAGCAGCTTCCGGAACACTGAAGCTTTCTTT CASSFRNTEAFF
TRBJ1-2 TRBD1 TRBV30 TGTGCCTGGAGTGGGGACAGGGGGGTTGGCTACACCTTC CAWSGDRGVGYTF
TRBJ1-2 TRBD1 TRBV6-5 TGTGCCAGCAGTCTCCGGGACAGGGGGCGTCACGGCTACACCTTC CASSLRDRGRHGYTF
TRBJ1-5 NA TRBV13 TGTGCCAGCAGCTTAGGTCAGGTAATTAGCAATCAGCCCCAGCATTTT CASSLGQVISNQPQHF
TRBJ1-5 NA TRBV7-2 TGTGCCAGCACCTATCTCGACAGGATCTATCAGCCCCAGCATTTT CASTYLDRIYQPQHF
TRBJ1-2 TRBD1 TRBV18 TGTGCCAGCTCACCAATAGGACAGGTCTATGGCTACACCTTC CASSPIGQVYGYTF
TRBJ2-5 TRBD1 TRBV7-9 TGTGCCAGCAGCTTGGGGTCCGGGACAGGAAAACAAGAGACCCAGTACTTC CASSLGSGTGKQETQYF
TRBJ1-2 NA TRBV5-5 TGTGCCAGCAGCTTGGATACGGGGGGCGTCTATGGCTACACCTTC CASSLDTGGVYGYTF
TRBJ2-7 NA TRBV10-2 TGCGCCAGCAGGGACTATCAAGGGGGGGGGATGGGATACGAGCAGTACTTC CASRDYQGGGMGYEQYF
TRBJ1-1 TRBD1 TRBV19 TGTGCCAGTAGCACACAGGGGCTGAACACTGAAGCTTTCTTT CASSTQGLNTEAFF
TRBJ1-5 NA TRBV7-9 TGTGCCAGCAGCCAAGCAGGGGGCAATCAGCCCCAGCATTTT CASSQAGGNQPQHF
TRBJ1-3 TRBD1 TRBV19 TGTGCCAGTAGGGCGCAGGGGGGCTCTGGAAACACCATATATTTT CASRAQGGSGNTIYF
TRBJ2-7 TRBD2 TRBV5-1 TGCGCCAGCAGCTTGTGGCTAGCGGGAGTAGGAAACGAGCAGTACTTC CASSLWLAGVGNEQYF
TRBJ2-3 NA TRBV5-1 TGCGCCAGCAGCTTGGGGGGACAAGTAGGATGGTCGTATTTT CASSLGGQVGWSYF
TRBJ2-1 TRBD1 TRBV18 TGTGCCAGCTCGCCGGACAGGGGCAATGAGCAGTTCTTC CASSPDRGNEQFF
TRBJ2-3 TRBD2 TRBV5-4 TGTGCCAGCAGCCCACAACTAGCGGGAGCGAGCTTGGATACGCAGTATTTT CASSPQLAGASLDTQYF
TRBJ2-7 NA TRBV6-6 TGTGCCAGCAGCAGGGACTTCGCCTACGAGCAGTACTTC CASSRDFAYEQYF